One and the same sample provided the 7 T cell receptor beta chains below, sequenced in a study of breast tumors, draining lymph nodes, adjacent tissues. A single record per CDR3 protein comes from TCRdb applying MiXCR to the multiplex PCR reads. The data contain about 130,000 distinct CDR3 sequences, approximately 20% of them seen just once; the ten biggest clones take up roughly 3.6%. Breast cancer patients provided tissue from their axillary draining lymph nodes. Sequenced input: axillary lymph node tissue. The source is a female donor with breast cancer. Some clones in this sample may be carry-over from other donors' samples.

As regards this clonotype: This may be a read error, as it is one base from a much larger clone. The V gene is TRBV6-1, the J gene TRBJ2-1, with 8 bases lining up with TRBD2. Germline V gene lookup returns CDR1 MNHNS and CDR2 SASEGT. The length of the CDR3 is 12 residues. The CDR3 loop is CASSGNSGEQIF. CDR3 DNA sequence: TGTGCCAGCAGTGGAAATAGCGGGGAGCAGATCTTC.

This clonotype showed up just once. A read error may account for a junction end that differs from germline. The CDR3 DNA is TGCAGTGCTAATGCTCAGGGGAGCTCCTACAATGAGCAGTCCTTC. The encoded protein is CSANAQGSSYNEQSF. This chain uses TRBV20-1 with TRBJ2-1; D is perhaps TRBD1 (6 bases). This CDR3 is built from 15 residues. From germline, CDR1 is DFQATT and CDR2 SNEGSKA (reference sequence).

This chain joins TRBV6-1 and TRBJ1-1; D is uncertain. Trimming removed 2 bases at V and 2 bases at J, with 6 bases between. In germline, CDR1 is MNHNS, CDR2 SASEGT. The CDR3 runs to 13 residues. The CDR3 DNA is TGTGCCAGCAGTGAATGGGGAAACACTGAAGCTTTCTTT. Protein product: CASSEWGNTEAFF.

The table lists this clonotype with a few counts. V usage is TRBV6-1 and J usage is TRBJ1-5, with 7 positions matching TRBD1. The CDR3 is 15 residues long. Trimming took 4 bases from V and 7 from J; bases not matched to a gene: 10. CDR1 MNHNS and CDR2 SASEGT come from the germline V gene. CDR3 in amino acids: CASSVTQGGLQPQHF. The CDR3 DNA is TGTGCCAGCAGTGTGACCCAGGGGGGGTTGCAGCCCCAGCATTTT.

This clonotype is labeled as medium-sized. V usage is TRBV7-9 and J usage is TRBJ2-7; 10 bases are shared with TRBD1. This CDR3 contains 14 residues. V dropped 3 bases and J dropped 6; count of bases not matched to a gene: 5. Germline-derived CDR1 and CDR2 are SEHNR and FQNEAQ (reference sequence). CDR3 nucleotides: TGTGCCAGCAGCTTGACAGGGGGCTTGAGCGAGCAGTACTTC. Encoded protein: CASSLTGGLSEQYF. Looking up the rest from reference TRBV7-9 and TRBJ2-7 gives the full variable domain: DTGVSQNPRHKITKRGQNVTFRCDPISEHNRLYWYRQTLGQGPEFLTYFQNEAQLEKSRLLSDRFSAERPKGSFSTLEIQRTEQGDSAMYLCASSLTGGLSEQYFGPGTRLTVT.

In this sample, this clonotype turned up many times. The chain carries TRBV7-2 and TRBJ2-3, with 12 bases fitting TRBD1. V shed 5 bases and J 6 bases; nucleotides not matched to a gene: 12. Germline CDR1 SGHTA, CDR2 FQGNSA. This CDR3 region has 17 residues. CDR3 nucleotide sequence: TGTGCCAGCAGCCTGGGGACAGGGGGCAGGCCACAGGATACGCAGTATTTT. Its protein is CASSLGTGGRPQDTQYF.

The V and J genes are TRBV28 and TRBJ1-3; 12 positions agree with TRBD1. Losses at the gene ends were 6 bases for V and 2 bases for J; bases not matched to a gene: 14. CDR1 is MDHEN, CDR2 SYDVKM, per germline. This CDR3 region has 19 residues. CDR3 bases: TGTGCCAGCAGATCGAGCCCGGGACAGGGGGCCGGGGCTGGAAACACCATATATTTT. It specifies CASRSSPGQGAGAGNTIYF.